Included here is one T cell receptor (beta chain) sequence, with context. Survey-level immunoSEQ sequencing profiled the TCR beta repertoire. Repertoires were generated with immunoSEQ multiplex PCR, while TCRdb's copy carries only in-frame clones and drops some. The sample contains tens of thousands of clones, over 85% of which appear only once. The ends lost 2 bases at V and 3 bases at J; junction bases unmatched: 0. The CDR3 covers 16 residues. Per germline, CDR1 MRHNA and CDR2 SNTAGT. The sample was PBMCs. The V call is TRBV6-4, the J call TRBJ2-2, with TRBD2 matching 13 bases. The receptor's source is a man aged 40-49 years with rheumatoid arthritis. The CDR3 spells CASSDGTSGDTGELFF. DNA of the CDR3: TGTGCCAGCAGTGACGGGACTAGCGGGGACACCGGGGAGCTGTTTTTT.